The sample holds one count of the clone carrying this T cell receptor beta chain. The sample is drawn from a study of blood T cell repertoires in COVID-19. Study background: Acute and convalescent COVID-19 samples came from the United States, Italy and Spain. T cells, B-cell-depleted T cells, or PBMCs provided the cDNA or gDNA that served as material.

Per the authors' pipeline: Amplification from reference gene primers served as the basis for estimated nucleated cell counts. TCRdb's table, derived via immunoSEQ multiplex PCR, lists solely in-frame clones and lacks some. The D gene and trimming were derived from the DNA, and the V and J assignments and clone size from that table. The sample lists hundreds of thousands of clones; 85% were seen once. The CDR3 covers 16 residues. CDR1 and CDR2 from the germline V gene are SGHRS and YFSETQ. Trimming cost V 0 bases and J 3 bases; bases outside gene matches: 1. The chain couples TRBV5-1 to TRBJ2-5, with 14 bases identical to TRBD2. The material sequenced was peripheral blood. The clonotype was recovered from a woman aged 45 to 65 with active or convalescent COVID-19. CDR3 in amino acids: CASSLGLAGGEETQYF. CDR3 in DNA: TGCGCCAGCAGCTTGGGACTAGCGGGAGGGGAAGAGACCCAGTACTTC. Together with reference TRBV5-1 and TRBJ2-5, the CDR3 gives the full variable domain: KAGVTQTPRYLIKTRGQQVTLSCSPISGHRSVSWYQQTPGQGLQFLFEYFSETQRNKGNFPGRFSGRQFSNSRSEMNVSTLELGDSALYLCASSLGLAGGEETQYFGPGTRLLVL.